A single sample gave rise to the 28 T cell receptor beta chains below, sequenced in a study of T cells in Graves' hyperthyroidism and ophthalmopathy. What was amplified from RNA transcripts were TCR beta CDR3 regions. First-round RT-PCR targeting the TCR CDR3 was performed with the HTBI primer set. TCRdb processed the multiplex PCR reads anew with MiXCR; each CDR3 protein has one entry. The sample yields around 520,000 distinct CDR3 sequences, approximately 25% seen once. Sequencing was performed on blood. Receptor source: a woman in her twenties or thirties with Graves' ophthalmopathy.

This clonotype came up many times. This chain joins TRBV12-3 or TRBV12-4 and TRBJ2-7; 8 bases align to TRBD1. CDR3 length equals 15 residues. The trim removed 4 bases at V and 4 bases at J, leaving 9 bases unmatched. CDR3 amino acids: CASSSHSGGKYEQYF. DNA for the CDR3: TGTGCCAGCAGTTCTCACTCAGGGGGCAAGTACGAGCAGTACTTC.

The table lists this clonotype with many counts. The genes are TRBV29-1 and TRBJ2-7, with D possibly TRBD2 on 5 matching bases. Germline lookup yields CDR1 SQVTM and CDR2 ANQGSEA. Trimming pared 3 bases from V and 0 bases from J, leaving 9 bases between. CDR3 length: 13 amino acids. The CDR3 loop is CSVEGEDSYEQYF. The CDR3 nucleotides are TGCAGCGTTGAGGGAGAGGACTCCTACGAGCAGTACTTC.

The rearrangement links TRBV27 to TRBJ1-1; TRBD1 might be the D (5 bases). V lost 5 bases, J lost 12 bases, and 16 bases lay in between. CDR3 length equals 12 residues. CDR1 and CDR2 (germline): MNHEY, SMNVEV (reference sequence). CDR3 protein: CASSDGGNETFF. The DNA for the CDR3 is TGTGCCAGCAGTGATGGGGGAAACGAAACTTTCTTT.

J is TRBJ1-2 and V is TRBV20-1; perhaps TRBD1 as D (5 bases). This CDR3 has 13 amino acids. V lost 2 bases and J lost 8, with 15 bases in between. The germline V gene encodes CDR1 DFQATT and CDR2 SNEGSKA (reference sequence). Written as DNA, the CDR3 is TGCAGTGCTAGACCCGGACACGCCCGCGGCTACACCTTC. Translated, it gives CSARPGHARGYTF.

In its sample, this clonotype was seen a few times. V gene TRBV27 combines with J gene TRBJ1-5; 12 bases match TRBD1. The trim removed 5 bases at V and 6 bases at J, leaving 11 bases unmatched. The CDR3 totals 17 residues. The germline gives CDR1 MNHEY, CDR2 SMNVEV (reference sequence). This CDR3 reads CASSDRSGQGAGQPQHF. The CDR3 DNA reads TGTGCCAGCAGTGACCGATCGGGACAGGGGGCAGGTCAGCCCCAGCATTTT.

Many counts were recorded for this clonotype. This chain links TRBV12-3 or TRBV12-4 with TRBJ2-3; D may be TRBD2 (5 bases). CDR3 size: 14 residues. V lost 2 bases and J lost 4, with 10 bases in between. In DNA, the CDR3 is TGTGCCAGCAGTTTAACTGAGGGCGCAGATACGCAGTATTTT. It is translated as CASSLTEGADTQYF.

V gene TRBV11-2 combines with J gene TRBJ2-7; TRBD1 matches 10 bases. The CDR3 contains 18 residues. Germline CDR1 and CDR2: SGHAT and FQNNGV. With V trimmed by 5 bases and J by 3 bases, 16 bases remained unmatched. The CDR3 bases are TGTGCCAGCAGCCCAATAGCCCGAGACAGGGGGCGCGGCTACGAGCAGTACTTC. This translates into CASSPIARDRGRGYEQYF.

In this sample, this clonotype turned up a few times. An end of the junction does not agree with germline; a read error may underlie this. The chain links TRBV7-3 to TRBJ2-5, with 8 nucleotides matching TRBD2. This CDR3 has 14 residues. Germline V gives CDR1 SGHTA, CDR2 FQGTGA. The CDR3 DNA follows: TGTGCCAGCAGCCCCGGGGGGGCTCGGGAGACCAAGTACTTC. Its protein product is CASSPGGARETKYF.

This clonotype was picked up many times. The chain employs TRBV2 and TRBJ1-1; a possible D gene is TRBD1 (5 bases). Trimming removed 4 bases at V and 4 bases at J, with 16 bases between. Germline values: CDR1 SNHLY, CDR2 FYNNEI. This CDR3 comprises 15 residues. The CDR3 is CASSVDGRVGTEAFF. The CDR3 DNA sequence: TGTGCCAGCAGTGTCGACGGCAGGGTGGGCACTGAAGCTTTCTTT.

This clonotype was picked up one time. J is TRBJ2-4 and V is TRBV28; 12 bases map to TRBD2. CDR3 length: 16 residues. V dropped 5 bases and J dropped 0; count of bases not matched to a gene: 2. Per the germline V gene, CDR1 is MDHEN and CDR2 is SYDVKM. This CDR3 reads CASSGLAGPAKNIQYF. The CDR3 DNA sequence: TGTGCCAGCAGTGGACTAGCGGGGCCAGCCAAAAACATTCAGTACTTC.

This clonotype has a count of ten or more. This chain links TRBV6-1 with TRBJ1-1, with 8 bases that match TRBD1. With 8 bases clipped from V and 8 bases from J, the junction kept 7 bases outside the gene matches. The CDR3 runs to 12 residues. The germline V gene has CDR1 MNHNS and CDR2 SASEGT. CDR3 nucleotide sequence: TGTGCCAGCCAGGGGGCAGCCCCCGAAGCTTTCTTT. This sequence encodes CASQGAAPEAFF.

The table lists this clonotype with many counts. The gene calls are TRBV25-1 and TRBJ2-5; D ambiguous. The CDR3 is made up of 15 amino acids. Germline V gives CDR1 MGHDK, CDR2 SYGVNS. Trimming took off 1 base at V and 1 base at J, with 10 bases between the two ends. CDR3 amino acids: CASSESETPQETQYF. For the CDR3, the DNA is TGTGCCAGCAGTGAATCGGAGACACCCCAAGAGACCCAGTACTTC.

The chain recombines TRBV7-2 with TRBJ1-2; TRBD1 aligns across 9 bases. The ends lost 6 bases at V and 1 base at J; junction bases unmatched: 3. This CDR3 comprises 14 residues. Looked up from germline, CDR1 is SGHTA and CDR2 is FQGNSA. The CDR3 loop reads CASSRTGDNYGYTF. The CDR3 nucleotides read TGTGCCAGCAGTCGGACAGGGGATAACTATGGCTACACCTTC.

The table lists this clonotype with a few counts. The chain employs TRBV4-2 and TRBJ2-3; perhaps TRBD1 as D (6 bases). V shed 4 bases and J shed 5 bases, with 10 bases lying between them. The CDR3 runs 13 residues. CDR1 LGHNA and CDR2 YNFKEQ come from the germline V gene. The CDR3, as DNA: TGTGCCAGCAGCCGAGGGACACAAGATACGCAGTATTTT. This gives the protein CASSRGTQDTQYF.

In this sample, this clonotype turned up many times. The chain recombines TRBV2 with TRBJ1-5; 8 positions match TRBD1. V trimming: 10 bases; J trimming: 5 bases; junction bases outside the gene matches: 7. CDR1 is SNHLY, CDR2 FYNNEI, per germline. There are 13 residues in the CDR3. DNA for the CDR3: TGTGCCACTTCCGGGACAGGCTATCAGCCCCAGCATTTT. Protein sequence: CATSGTGYQPQHF.

The rearrangement joins TRBV29-1 to TRBJ1-2; maybe TRBD1 (5 bases). Germline V lookup: CDR1 SQVTM, CDR2 ANQGSEA. The CDR3 consists of 13 residues. With 6 bases removed from V and 4 bases from J, the gap between germline ends came to 15 bases. DNA for the CDR3: TGCAGCGTGGTGGGGGAGTATGCCTATGGCTACACCTTC. Amino acids: CSVVGEYAYGYTF.

CDR3 DNA: TGTGCCAGCAGTCCGACCCAGATGGGGGAGCAGTACTTC. It encodes CASSPTQMGEQYF. V and J are TRBV27 and TRBJ2-7, with no clear D. This CDR3 is 13 amino acids long. V was clipped by 5 bases and J by 7 bases, with 15 bases between them. Germline CDR1 and CDR2: MNHEY and SMNVEV (reference sequence).

This clonotype was picked up many times. V and J are TRBV28 and TRBJ1-2, with D tentatively TRBD1 (5 bases). V gave up 6 bases and J gave up 3 bases, with 11 bases separating them. This CDR3 contains 13 residues. CDR1 and CDR2 from the germline V gene are MDHEN and SYDVKM. CDR3 DNA sequence: TGTGCCAGCAGCTTAGTAGGGGACTATGGCTACACCTTC. Translation gives CASSLVGDYGYTF.

The chain couples TRBV2 to TRBJ2-5, with 10 bases lining up with TRBD1. Germline loops: CDR1 SNHLY, CDR2 FYNNEI. The CDR3 covers 17 residues. V lost 6 bases, J lost 4 bases, and 14 bases stayed unmatched. CDR3 sequence: CASSPTGTGVRGETQYF. The CDR3 nucleotides read TGTGCCAGCAGCCCGACCGGGACAGGGGTCCGCGGAGAGACCCAGTACTTC.

This clonotype was picked up many times. V gene TRBV7-9 combines with J gene TRBJ2-5; no definite D call. Germline V gene lookup returns CDR1 SEHNR and CDR2 FQNEAQ (reference sequence). V shed 6 bases and J shed 4 bases, with 6 bases lying between them. The CDR3 is 11 residues long. This CDR3 reads CASRKAETQYF. CDR3 coding DNA: TGTGCCAGCAGGAAAGCAGAGACCCAGTACTTC. The entire variable domain, with the rest obtained from reference TRBV7-9 and TRBJ2-5, is as follows: DTGVSQNPRHKITKRGQNVTFRCDPISEHNRLYWYRQTLGQGPEFLTYFQNEAQLEKSRLLSDRFSAERPKGSFSTLEIQRTEQGDSAMYLCASRKAETQYFGPGTRLLVL.

This clonotype occurred many times. The V gene is TRBV6-2 or TRBV6-3, the J gene TRBJ1-2; the D gene is possibly TRBD1 (6 bases). The V gene's germline CDR1 is MNHEY and CDR2 SVGEGT. The CDR3 is 14 amino acids. The V gene lost 0 bases and the J gene lost 4 bases, with 9 bases spanning the gap. For the CDR3, the DNA is TGTGCCAGCAGTTACTCAACAGGGTTCTATGGCTACACCTTC. Translating gives CASSYSTGFYGYTF.

This sequence joins TRBV18 and TRBJ1-1, with 11 bases lining up with TRBD1. In germline, CDR1 is KGHSH, CDR2 LQKENI. The V and J ends lost 4 bases and 1 base, in that order; junction bases with no gene match: 5. The CDR3 length is 16 residues. CDR3 nucleotide sequence: TGTGCCAGCTCACGAGGACAGGGGGCTGGGAACACTGAAGCTTTCTTT. Residues: CASSRGQGAGNTEAFF.

This clonotype was counted many times. The CDR3 loop is CASSLLEGSASYEQYF. The CDR3 DNA reads as TGTGCCAGCAGCTTGTTGGAGGGGAGTGCTTCCTACGAGCAGTACTTC. The chain joins TRBV5-5 to TRBJ2-7; D perhaps matches TRBD2 (6 bases). Germline V gives CDR1 SGHKS, CDR2 YYEKEE (reference sequence). Deletions cut 1 base from V and 1 base from J, with 15 bases between. The CDR3 spans 16 residues. Full variable domain (rest looked up from reference TRBV5-5 and TRBJ2-7): DAGVTQSPTHLIKTRGQQVTLRCSPISGHKSVSWYQQVLGQGPQFIFQYYEKEERGRGNFPDRFSARQFPNYSSELNVNALLLGDSALYLCASSLLEGSASYEQYFGPGTRLTVT.

In regard to this clonotype: A much larger clonotype is one base distant, so this may be a read error. V and J are TRBV5-6 and TRBJ1-1; TRBD1 matches at 8 bases. Germline CDR1 and CDR2: SGHDT and YYEEEE. V was pared by 4 bases and J by 1 base, with 3 bases of the junction left unmatched. The CDR3 totals 14 residues. The CDR3 loop reads CASSRRGPNTEAFF. For the CDR3, the DNA is TGTGCCAGCAGCCGCAGGGGGCCGAACACTGAAGCTTTCTTT.

This clonotype was counted ten times or more. The rearrangement joins TRBV10-3 to TRBJ1-1; D not resolved. V was shortened by 4 bases and J by 0 bases, with 12 bases between the two germline ends. This CDR3 is 15 amino acids long. Looked up from germline, CDR1 is ENHRY and CDR2 is SYGVKD. This CDR3 is CAISVLGIMNTEAFF. CDR3 nucleotide sequence: TGTGCCATCAGTGTTCTCGGGATTATGAACACTGAAGCTTTCTTT.

The J gene is TRBJ2-7, the V gene TRBV24-1; a weak D match, TRBD1 (5 bases). Germline V gene lookup returns CDR1 KGHDR and CDR2 SFDVKD. The CDR3 has 15 amino acids. V gave up 2 bases and J gave up 7 bases, with 17 bases separating them. In nucleotides, the CDR3 is TGTGCCACCAGTGATTCCAGACAGCACCTTGGGGAGCAGTACTTC. Translated, it gives CATSDSRQHLGEQYF.

This clonotype was seen repeatedly, ten times or more. The V call is TRBV11-2, the J call TRBJ2-2, with TRBD1 matching over 8 bases. V trimming: 1 base; J trimming: 6 bases; junction bases outside the gene matches: 7. Germline V gene data show CDR1 as SGHAT and CDR2 as FQNNGV. This CDR3 contains 16 residues. The CDR3 DNA sequence: TGTGCCAGCAGCTTAGTTGGGACAGGAGGCTCCGGGGAGCTGTTTTTT. Protein: CASSLVGTGGSGELFF. Looking up the rest from reference TRBV11-2 and TRBJ2-2 gives the full variable domain: EAGVAQSPRYKIIEKRQSVAFWCNPISGHATLYWYQQILGQGPKLLIQFQNNGVVDDSQLPKDRFSAERLKGVDSTLKIQPAKLEDSAVYLCASSLVGTGGSGELFFGEGSRLTVL.

This clonotype has a count of ten or more. The chain carries TRBV3-2 and TRBJ2-7; the D call in the table, TRBD2, was not verified against the DNA. TRBV3-2 is noted as a pseudogene. The CDR3 contains 15 residues. CDR3 loop: CASSLAGLAVHEQYF. Written as DNA, the CDR3 is TGTGCCAGCAGCCTAGCTGGACTAGCGGTACACGAGCAGTACTTC.